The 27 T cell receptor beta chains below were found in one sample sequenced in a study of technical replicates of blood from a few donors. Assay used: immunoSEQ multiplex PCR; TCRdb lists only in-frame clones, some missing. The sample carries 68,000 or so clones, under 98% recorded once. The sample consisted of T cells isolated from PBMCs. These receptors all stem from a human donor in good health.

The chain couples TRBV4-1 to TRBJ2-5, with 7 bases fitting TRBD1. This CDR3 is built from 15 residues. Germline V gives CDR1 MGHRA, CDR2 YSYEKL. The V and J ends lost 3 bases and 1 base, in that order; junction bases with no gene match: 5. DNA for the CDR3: TGCGCCAGCAGCCACGCTGCAGGGGGCCAAGAGACCCAGTACTTC. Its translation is CASSHAAGGQETQYF.

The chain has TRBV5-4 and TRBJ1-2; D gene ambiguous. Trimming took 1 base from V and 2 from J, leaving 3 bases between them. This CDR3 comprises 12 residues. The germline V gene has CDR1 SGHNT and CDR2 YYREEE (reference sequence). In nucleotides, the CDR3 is TGTGCCAGCAGCTTGCTCAACTATGGCTACACCTTC. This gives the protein CASSLLNYGYTF.

The CDR3 here is CAISEFDLNPDTQYF. The CDR3 DNA sequence: TGTGCCATCAGTGAGTTTGACTTAAACCCAGATACGCAGTATTTT. The V call is TRBV10-3, the J call TRBJ2-3; unclear D gene. The CDR3 runs to 15 residues. Germline V CDR1 and CDR2: ENHRY, SYGVKD. With 1 base removed from V and 4 bases from J, the gap between germline ends came to 12 bases.

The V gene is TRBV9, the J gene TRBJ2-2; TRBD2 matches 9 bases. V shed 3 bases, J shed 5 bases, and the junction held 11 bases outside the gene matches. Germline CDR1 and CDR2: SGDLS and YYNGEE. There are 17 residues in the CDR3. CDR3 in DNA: TGTGCCAGCAGCGCCACAGGCGGTACTAGCGGGACCGGGGAGCTGTTTTTT. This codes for CASSATGGTSGTGELFF.

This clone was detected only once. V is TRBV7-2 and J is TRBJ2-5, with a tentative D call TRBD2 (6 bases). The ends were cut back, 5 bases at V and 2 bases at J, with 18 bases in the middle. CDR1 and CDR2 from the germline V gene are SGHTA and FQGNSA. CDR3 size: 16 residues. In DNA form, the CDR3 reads TGTGCCAGCAGCCAATCCGGGCTAGCGCCACAAGAGACCCAGTACTTC. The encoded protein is CASSQSGLAPQETQYF.

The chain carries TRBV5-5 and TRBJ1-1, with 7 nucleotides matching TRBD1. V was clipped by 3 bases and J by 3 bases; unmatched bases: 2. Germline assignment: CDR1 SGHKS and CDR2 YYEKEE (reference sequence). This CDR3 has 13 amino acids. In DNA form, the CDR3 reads TGTGCCAGCAGCTCCGACAGGGACACTGAAGCTTTCTTT. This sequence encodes CASSSDRDTEAFF.

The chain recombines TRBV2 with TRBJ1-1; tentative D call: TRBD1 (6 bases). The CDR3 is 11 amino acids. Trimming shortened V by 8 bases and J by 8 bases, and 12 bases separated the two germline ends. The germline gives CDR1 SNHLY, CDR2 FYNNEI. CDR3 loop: CASVPGTEAFF. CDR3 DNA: TGTGCCAGCGTGCCAGGGACAGAAGCTTTCTTT.

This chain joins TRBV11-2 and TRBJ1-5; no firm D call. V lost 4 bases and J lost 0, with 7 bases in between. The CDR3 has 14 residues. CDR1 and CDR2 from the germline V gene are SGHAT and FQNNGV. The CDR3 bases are TGTGCCAGCAGCTCGGACTATAGCAATCAGCCCCAGCATTTT. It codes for CASSSDYSNQPQHF.

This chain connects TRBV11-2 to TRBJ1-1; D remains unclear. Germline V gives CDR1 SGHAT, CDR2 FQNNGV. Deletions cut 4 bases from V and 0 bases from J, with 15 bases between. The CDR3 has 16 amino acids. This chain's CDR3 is CASSSTMPLMNTEAFF. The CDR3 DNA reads TGTGCCAGCAGCTCTACTATGCCGCTTATGAACACTGAAGCTTTCTTT.

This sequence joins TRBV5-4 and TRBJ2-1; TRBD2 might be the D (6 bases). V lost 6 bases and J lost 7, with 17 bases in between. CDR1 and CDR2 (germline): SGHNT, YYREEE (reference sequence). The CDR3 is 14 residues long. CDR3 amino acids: CASNEGREENEQFF. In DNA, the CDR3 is TGTGCCAGCAACGAAGGTAGGGAGGAGAATGAGCAGTTCTTC.

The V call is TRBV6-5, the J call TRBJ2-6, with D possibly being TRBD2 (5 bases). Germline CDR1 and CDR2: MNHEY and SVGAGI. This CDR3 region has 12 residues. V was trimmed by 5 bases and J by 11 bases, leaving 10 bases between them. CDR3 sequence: CASSQSGDVLTF. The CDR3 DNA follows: TGTGCCAGCAGTCAGTCCGGGGACGTCCTGACTTTC.

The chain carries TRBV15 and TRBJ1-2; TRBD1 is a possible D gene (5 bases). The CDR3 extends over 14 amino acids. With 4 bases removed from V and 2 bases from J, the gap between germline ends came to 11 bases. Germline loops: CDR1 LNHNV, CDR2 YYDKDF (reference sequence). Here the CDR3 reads CATSTRTFNYGYTF. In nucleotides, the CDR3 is TGTGCCACCAGCACCAGGACATTCAACTATGGCTACACCTTC.

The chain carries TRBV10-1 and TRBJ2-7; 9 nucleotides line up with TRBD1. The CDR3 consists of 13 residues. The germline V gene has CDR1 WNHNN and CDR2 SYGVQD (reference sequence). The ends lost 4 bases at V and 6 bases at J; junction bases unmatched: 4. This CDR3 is CASSAGTGIEQYF. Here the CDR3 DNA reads TGCGCCAGCAGTGCCGGGACAGGGATCGAGCAGTACTTC.

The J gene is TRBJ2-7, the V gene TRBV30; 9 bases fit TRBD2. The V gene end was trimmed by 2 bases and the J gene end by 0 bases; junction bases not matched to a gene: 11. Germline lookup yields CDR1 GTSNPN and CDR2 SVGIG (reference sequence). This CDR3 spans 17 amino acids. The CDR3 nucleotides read TGTGCCTGGAGTAGCGGGGGGCGGCCTATTAGCTCCTACGAGCAGTACTTC. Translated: CAWSSGGRPISSYEQYF.

CDR3: CAISRASNEQFF. The CDR3 DNA sequence: TGTGCCATCAGCCGAGCTAGCAATGAGCAGTTCTTC. The rearrangement uses TRBV10-3 and TRBJ2-1; D is uncertain. V was shortened by 6 bases and J by 6 bases, with 9 bases between the two germline ends. Germline CDR1 and CDR2: ENHRY and SYGVKD. The CDR3 runs to 12 residues.

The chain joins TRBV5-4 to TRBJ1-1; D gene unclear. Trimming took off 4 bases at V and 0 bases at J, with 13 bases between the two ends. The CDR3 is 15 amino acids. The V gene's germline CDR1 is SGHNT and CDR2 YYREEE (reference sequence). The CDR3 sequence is CASSLRTDLNTEAFF. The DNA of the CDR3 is TGTGCCAGCAGCCTTCGGACTGACCTGAACACTGAAGCTTTCTTT. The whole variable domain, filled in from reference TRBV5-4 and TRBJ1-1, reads ETGVTQSPTHLIKTRGQQVTLRCSSQSGHNTVSWYQQALGQGPQFIFQYYREEENGRGNFPPRFSGLQFPNYSSELNVNALELDDSALYLCASSLRTDLNTEAFFGQGTRLTVV.

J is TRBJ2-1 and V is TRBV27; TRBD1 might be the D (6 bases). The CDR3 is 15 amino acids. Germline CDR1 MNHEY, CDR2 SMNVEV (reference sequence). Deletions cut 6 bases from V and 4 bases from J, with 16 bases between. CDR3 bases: TGTGCCAGCAGCCGAGGACAGACGGCTTACAATGAGCAGTTCTTC. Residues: CASSRGQTAYNEQFF.

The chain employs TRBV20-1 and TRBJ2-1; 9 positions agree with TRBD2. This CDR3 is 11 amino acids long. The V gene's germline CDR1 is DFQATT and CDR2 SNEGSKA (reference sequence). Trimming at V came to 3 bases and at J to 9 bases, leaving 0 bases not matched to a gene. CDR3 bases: TGCAGTGCTAGGCGGGGGGGTGAGCAGTTCTTC. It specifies CSARRGGEQFF.

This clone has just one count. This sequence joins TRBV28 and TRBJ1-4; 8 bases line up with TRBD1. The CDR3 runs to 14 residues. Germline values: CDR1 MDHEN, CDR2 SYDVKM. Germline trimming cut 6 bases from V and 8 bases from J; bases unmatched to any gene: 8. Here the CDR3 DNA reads TGTGCCAGCAGATCCGGACAGGGAAACGAAAAACTGTTTTTT. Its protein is CASRSGQGNEKLFF.

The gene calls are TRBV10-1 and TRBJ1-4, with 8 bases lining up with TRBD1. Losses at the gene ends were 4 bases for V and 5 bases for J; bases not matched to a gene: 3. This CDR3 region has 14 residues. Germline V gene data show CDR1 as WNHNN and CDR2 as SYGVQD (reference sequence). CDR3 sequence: CASSGQGRNEKLFF. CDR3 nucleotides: TGCGCCAGCAGTGGACAGGGGCGGAATGAAAAACTGTTTTTT.

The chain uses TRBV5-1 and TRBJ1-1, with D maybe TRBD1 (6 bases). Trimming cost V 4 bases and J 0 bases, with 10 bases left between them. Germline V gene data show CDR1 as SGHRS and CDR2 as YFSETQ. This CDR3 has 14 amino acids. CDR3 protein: CASSQQGLNTEAFF. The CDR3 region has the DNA TGCGCCAGCAGCCAACAGGGCCTGAACACTGAAGCTTTCTTT.

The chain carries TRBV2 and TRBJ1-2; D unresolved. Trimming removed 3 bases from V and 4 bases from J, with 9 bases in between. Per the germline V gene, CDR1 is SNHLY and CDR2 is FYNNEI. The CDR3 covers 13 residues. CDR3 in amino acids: CASSDSGVYGYTF. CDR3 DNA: TGTGCCAGCAGTGATTCGGGTGTCTATGGCTACACCTTC.

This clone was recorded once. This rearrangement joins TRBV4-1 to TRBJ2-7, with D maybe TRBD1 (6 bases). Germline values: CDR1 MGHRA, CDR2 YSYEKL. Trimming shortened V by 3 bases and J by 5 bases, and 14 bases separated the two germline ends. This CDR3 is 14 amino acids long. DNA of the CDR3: TGCGCCAGCAGCCAGGTCACAGGGAGCGACGAGCAGTACTTC. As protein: CASSQVTGSDEQYF.

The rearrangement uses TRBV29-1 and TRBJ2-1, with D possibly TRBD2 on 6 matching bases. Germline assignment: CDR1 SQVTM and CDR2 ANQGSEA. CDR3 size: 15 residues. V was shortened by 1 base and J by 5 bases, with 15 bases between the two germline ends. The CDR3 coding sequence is TGCAGCGTTGAAGGAGGAACGGGAGAGCACAATGAGCAGTTCTTC. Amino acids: CSVEGGTGEHNEQFF.

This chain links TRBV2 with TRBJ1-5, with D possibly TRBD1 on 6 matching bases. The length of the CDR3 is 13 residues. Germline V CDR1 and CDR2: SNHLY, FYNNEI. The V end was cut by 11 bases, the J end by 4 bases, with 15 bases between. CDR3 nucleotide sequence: TGTGCCTGCGGCAAGGACAGTAATCAGCCCCAGCATTTT. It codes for CACGKDSNQPQHF.

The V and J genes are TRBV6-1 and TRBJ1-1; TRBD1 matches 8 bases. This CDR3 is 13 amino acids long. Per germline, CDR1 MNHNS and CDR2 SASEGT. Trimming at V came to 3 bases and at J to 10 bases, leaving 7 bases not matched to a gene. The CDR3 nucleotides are TGTGCCAGCAGTGACGCCACAGGGGGTCGAGCTTTCTTT. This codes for CASSDATGGRAFF.

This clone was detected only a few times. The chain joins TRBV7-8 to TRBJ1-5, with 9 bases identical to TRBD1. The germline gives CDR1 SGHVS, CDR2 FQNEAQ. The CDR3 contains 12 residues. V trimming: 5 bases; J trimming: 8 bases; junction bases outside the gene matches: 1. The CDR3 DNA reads TGTGCCAGCAGCCGGGACAGGGAGCCCCAGCATTTT. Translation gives CASSRDREPQHF. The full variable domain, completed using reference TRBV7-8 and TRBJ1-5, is GAGVSQSPRYKVAKRGQDVALRCDPISGHVSLFWYQQALGQGPEFLTYFQNEAQLDKSGLPSDRFFAERPEGSVSTLKIQRTQQEDSAVYLCASSRDREPQHFGDGTRLSIL.